Listed here are 11 T cell receptor beta chains from one sample, sequenced in a study of blood T cell repertoires in COVID-19. Clones were sequenced by immunoSEQ multiplex PCR, and TCRdb holds only the in-frame ones, with some missing. Of about 350,000 clones in the sample, about 88% were seen once. Input material: PBMCs or T cells enriched from blood (not recorded which). Receptors were obtained from a woman in her 30s who had recovered from COVID-19.

This clone was counted only a few times. V is TRBV25-1 and J is TRBJ1-6; D not certain. Germline V gene data show CDR1 as MGHDK and CDR2 as SYGVNS. This CDR3 has 15 amino acids. Trimming shortened V by 8 bases and J by 3 bases, and 14 bases separated the two germline ends. CDR3 region: CASGGRENYNSPLHF. Here the CDR3 DNA reads TGTGCCAGCGGCGGCCGGGAAAACTATAATTCACCCCTCCACTTT.

The V gene is TRBV20-1, the J gene TRBJ2-7; 12 bases are shared with TRBD1. The CDR3 covers 15 residues. V lost 3 bases to trimming and J lost 3 bases; unmatched junction nucleotides: 6. CDR1 is DFQATT and CDR2 is SNEGSKA in the germline V gene (reference sequence). CDR3 residues: CSASSGQGAGYEQYF. The CDR3 DNA is TGCAGTGCTAGTTCGGGACAGGGGGCCGGCTACGAGCAGTACTTC.

The chain combines TRBV5-6 with TRBJ1-3, with a possible D match to TRBD1 (6 bases). V was pared by 4 bases and J by 0 bases, with 14 bases between. Germline lookup yields CDR1 SGHDT and CDR2 YYEEEE. CDR3 length equals 16 residues. The DNA for the CDR3 is TGTGCCAGCAGCCAAGAACAGGGTATCTCTGGAAACACCATATATTTT. Translated: CASSQEQGISGNTIYF.

About this clone itself: The sample has other DNA sequences that encode this CDR3 too. This chain links TRBV5-1 with TRBJ1-5, with TRBD1 matching 7 bases. V shed 4 bases and J 2 bases; nucleotides not matched to a gene: 3. Per the germline V gene, CDR1 is SGHRS and CDR2 is YFSETQ. The CDR3 is made up of 14 amino acids. The CDR3 region has the DNA TGCGCCAGCAGCCCCGGACAGGGCAATCAGCCCCAGCATTTT. Residues: CASSPGQGNQPQHF.

The V call is TRBV6-6, the J call TRBJ2-1; 8 nucleotides agree with TRBD1. Trimming cost V 0 bases and J 12 bases; bases outside gene matches: 10. The germline CDR1 and CDR2 sequences are MNHNY and SVGAGI (reference sequence). The CDR3 is 15 amino acids. The CDR3 sequence is CASSYSGQGAQRQFF. Written as DNA, the CDR3 is TGTGCCAGCAGTTACTCGGGCCAGGGGGCTCAGCGGCAGTTCTTC.

This clone was recorded only once. The gene calls are TRBV11-2 and TRBJ1-4; perhaps TRBD1 as D (5 bases). V dropped 1 base and J dropped 7 bases, with 13 bases sitting between them. Per germline, CDR1 SGHAT and CDR2 FQNNGV. The length of the CDR3 is 15 residues. This CDR3 is CASSLVGGFSEKLFF. DNA of the CDR3: TGTGCCAGCAGCTTAGTCGGGGGATTCAGTGAAAAACTGTTTTTT.

The V and J genes are TRBV9 and TRBJ2-3, with D tentatively TRBD2 (7 bases). V was cut by 0 bases and J by 1 base, with 15 bases left in between. The germline gives CDR1 SGDLS, CDR2 YYNGEE. The CDR3 consists of 17 residues. The CDR3 coding sequence is TGTGCCAGCAGCGTAGGAGGGGGGGTAGGTGGCACAGATACGCAGTATTTT. As protein: CASSVGGGVGGTDTQYF. Variable domain in full (rest from reference TRBV9 and TRBJ2-3): DSGVTQTPKHLITATGQRVTLRCSPRSGDLSVYWYQQSLDQGLQFLIQYYNGEERAKGNILERFSAQQFPDLHSELNLSSLELGDSALYFCASSVGGGVGGTDTQYFGPGTRLTVL.

The rearrangement joins TRBV28 to TRBJ2-3; no firm D call. The V and J ends lost 3 bases and 0 bases respectively, with 13 bases between them. Germline values: CDR1 MDHEN, CDR2 SYDVKM. The CDR3 is made up of 16 amino acids. The CDR3 spells CASSFGESTSTDTQYF. CDR3 sequence (DNA): TGTGCCAGCAGTTTCGGAGAGTCTACTAGCACAGATACGCAGTATTTT.

The chain employs TRBV28 and TRBJ1-3; unclear D gene. V was clipped by 6 bases and J by 3 bases, with 12 bases between them. The V gene's germline CDR1 is MDHEN and CDR2 SYDVKM. The CDR3 loop spans 14 amino acids. CDR3 sequence: CASSRGKVGNTIYF. The DNA of the CDR3 is TGTGCCAGCAGCCGGGGTAAGGTTGGAAACACCATATATTTT.

V is TRBV19 and J is TRBJ1-4; D gene uncertain. Trimming pared 4 bases from V and 1 base from J, leaving 7 bases between. The germline V gene has CDR1 LNHDA and CDR2 SQIVND (reference sequence). The CDR3 contains 14 residues. The CDR3 loop reads CASSTVITNEKLFF. In DNA, the CDR3 is TGTGCCAGTAGTACCGTTATAACTAATGAAAAACTGTTTTTT.

The rearrangement joins TRBV2 to TRBJ2-3; 10 positions match TRBD2. J lost 3 bases, V lost 6 bases, and 6 bases had no gene match. Germline lookup yields CDR1 SNHLY and CDR2 FYNNEI. This CDR3 contains 15 residues. The CDR3 loop reads CASRAGLAETDTQYF. Written as DNA, the CDR3 is TGTGCCAGCAGGGCTGGACTAGCGGAGACAGATACGCAGTATTTT.